Below, 10 T cell receptor beta chains from the same sample are listed, as sequenced in a study of control samples from healthy donors and cancer patients (dated by TCRdb to 2020 to 2022). The protocol used for the library was the immunoSEQ multiplex PCR assay. TCRdb provides this immuneACCESS table in a form limited to in-frame rearrangements. Some clones are lacking; in checked studies, under half of them reflect an unresolved V gene, and why the rest are absent is not known. The sample contains 100,000 to 150,000 clones, roughly 87% of them found a single time. Around 1.8% of the sample lies in the top ten. Sample: blood. These TCRs come from a man younger than 35 in good health.

The chain has TRBV3-1 (or the pseudogene TRBV3-2) and TRBJ2-7; perhaps D is TRBD1 or TRBD2 (5 bases each). V was trimmed by 1 base and J by 2 bases, leaving 21 bases between them. The CDR3 sequence is 18 residues long. Germline V gives CDR1 LGHDT, CDR2 YNNKEL (reference sequence). CDR3 nucleotide sequence: TGTGCCAGCAGCCAAGGTAGGGGTGGGGGTATTATAGCCTACGAGCAGTACTTC. This encodes CASSQGRGGGIIAYEQYF.

The chain uses TRBV5-5 and TRBJ1-1; D perhaps matches TRBD1 (6 bases). V lost 0 bases, J lost 8 bases, and 8 bases lay in between. Germline V gives CDR1 SGHKS, CDR2 YYEKEE (reference sequence). The CDR3 has 12 residues. The CDR3 nucleotides are TGTGCCAGCAGCTTGGAGGACAGAGAAGCTTTCTTT. Amino acids: CASSLEDREAFF.

The chain has TRBV5-4 and TRBJ2-5; a weak D match, TRBD1 (7 bases). The ends were cut back, 3 bases at V and 10 bases at J, with 19 bases in the middle. Germline V CDR1 and CDR2: SGHNT, YYREEE (reference sequence). The CDR3 is 14 amino acids. Written as DNA, the CDR3 is TGTGCCAGCAGCTCGCGGACCCTCAGGGGGGTCCAGTACTTC. This sequence encodes CASSSRTLRGVQYF.

The J gene is TRBJ2-3, the V gene TRBV5-1; TRBD2 matches at 9 bases. Germline assignment: CDR1 SGHRS and CDR2 YFSETQ. Trimming removed 2 bases from V and 5 bases from J; junction bases left unmatched: 15. This CDR3 contains 18 residues. This CDR3 reads CASSFPNTIAGVVDTQYF. The CDR3 DNA sequence: TGCGCCAGCAGCTTCCCCAACACAATAGCGGGAGTGGTAGATACGCAGTATTTT.

V and J are TRBV4-3 and TRBJ2-1; D unclear. Germline CDR1 reads LGHNA; CDR2 reads YSLEER. CDR3 length: 16 amino acids. Trimming took off 0 bases at V and 0 bases at J, with 9 bases between the two ends. CDR3 sequence: CASSQDGGSSYNEQFF. The CDR3 region has the DNA TGCGCCAGCAGCCAAGACGGCGGTAGCTCCTACAATGAGCAGTTCTTC.

This rearrangement joins TRBV28 to TRBJ1-6; no clear D. The germline V and J ends were trimmed by 1 base and 5 bases, with 12 bases remaining between them. The germline CDR1 and CDR2 sequences are MDHEN and SYDVKM. CDR3 length: 16 amino acids. This CDR3 is CASSLYAGRNNSPLHF. CDR3 DNA sequence: TGTGCCAGCAGTTTATACGCCGGGCGAAATAATTCACCCCTCCACTTT. Combining the CDR3 with reference TRBV28 and TRBJ1-6 gives the whole variable domain DVKVTQSSRYLVKRTGEKVFLECVQDMDHENMFWYRQDPGLGLRLIYFSYDVKMKEKGDIPEGYSVSREKKERFSLILESASTNQTSMYLCASSLYAGRNNSPLHFGNGTRLTVT.

The chain recombines TRBV18 with TRBJ2-2; 7 bases match TRBD1. Germline CDR1 reads KGHSH; CDR2 reads LQKENI. With V trimmed by 6 bases and J by 7 bases, 8 bases remained unmatched. The CDR3 is made up of 14 amino acids. The CDR3 loop is CASSLGQIVGELFF. For the CDR3, the DNA is TGTGCCAGCTCGCTGGGACAGATCGTCGGGGAGCTGTTTTTT. The complete variable domain, with remaining parts taken from reference TRBV18 and TRBJ2-2, reads NAGVMQNPRHLVRRRGQEARLRCSPMKGHSHVYWYRQLPEEGLKFMVYLQKENIIDESGMPKERFSAEFPKEGPSILRIQQVVRGDSAAYFCASSLGQIVGELFFGEGSRLTVL.

This chain links TRBV4-1 with TRBJ1-3; D remains unclear. This CDR3 spans 17 amino acids. The germline gives CDR1 MGHRA, CDR2 YSYEKL. Trimming removed 0 bases at V and 0 bases at J, with 12 bases between. The CDR3 protein is CASSQDIPGSSGNTIYF. In nucleotides, the CDR3 is TGCGCCAGCAGCCAAGATATCCCAGGATCCTCTGGAAACACCATATATTTT.

The chain links TRBV25-1 to TRBJ1-6, with D perhaps matching TRBD1 (6 bases). The CDR3 contains 15 residues. The ends were cut back, 2 bases at V and 9 bases at J, with 14 bases in the middle. Germline values: CDR1 MGHDK, CDR2 SYGVNS. CDR3 protein: CASSETGGHGSPLHF. For the CDR3, the DNA is TGTGCCAGCAGTGAAACGGGGGGCCATGGTTCACCCCTCCACTTT.

The rearrangement links TRBV19 to TRBJ1-5; no clear D. This CDR3 spans 14 amino acids. CDR1 is LNHDA and CDR2 is SQIVND in the germline V gene (reference sequence). V was cut by 3 bases and J by 0 bases, with 6 bases left in between. The CDR3 spells CASSMHLSNQPQHF. CDR3 bases: TGTGCCAGTAGTATGCACCTTAGCAATCAGCCCCAGCATTTT.